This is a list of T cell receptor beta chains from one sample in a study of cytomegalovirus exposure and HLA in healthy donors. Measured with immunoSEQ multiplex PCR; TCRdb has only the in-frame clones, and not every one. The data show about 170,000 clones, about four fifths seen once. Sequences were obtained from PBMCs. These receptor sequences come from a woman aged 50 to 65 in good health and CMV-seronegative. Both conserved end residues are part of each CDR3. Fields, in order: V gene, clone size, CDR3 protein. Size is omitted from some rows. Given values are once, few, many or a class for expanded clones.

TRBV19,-,CASLPAWDSRTGELFF
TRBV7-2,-,CASSTRTGPLAETRYF
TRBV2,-,CASTRQGIDEQYF
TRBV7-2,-,CASSGKGQGSYNEQFF
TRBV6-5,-,CASSIIAGGDNEQFF
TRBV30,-,CAWSGGSEQPQHF
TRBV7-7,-,CASSLRGTGGETQYF
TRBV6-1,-,CASQEGVKNIQYF
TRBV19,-,CASSISRAAGSNQPQHF
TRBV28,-,CASRISTGVRQPQHF
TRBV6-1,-,CASTPLTGLSEQYF
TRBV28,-,CASSPGGNTEAFF
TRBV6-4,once,CASSPAGASHEQFF
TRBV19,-,CASSPAGRTEAFF
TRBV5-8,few,CASSSGTFLYNSPLHF
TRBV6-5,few,CASKGGANTEAFF
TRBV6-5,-,CASSYFQGNTGELFF
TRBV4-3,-,CASSQDLNQPQHF
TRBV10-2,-,CASSEGSGVYGYTF
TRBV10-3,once,CAISRDSPTAEQYF
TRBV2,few,CAIGQGNGEKLFF
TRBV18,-,CASSPPGVRYEQYF
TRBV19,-,CASSSPQGRVAQETQYF
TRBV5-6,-,CASTRDRIPYGYTF
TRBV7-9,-,CASSEKGQGVGSGNTIYF
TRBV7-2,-,CASSSDRGGTDTQYF
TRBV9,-,CASSPGGGGAGETQYF
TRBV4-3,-,CASSQDGAASSYNSPLHF
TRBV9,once,CASSVGGLARLETQYF
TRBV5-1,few,CASSQQGRELFF
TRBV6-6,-,CASSLHPGGPYNEQFF
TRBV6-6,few,CASSLGPGGYTF
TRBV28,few,CASSFGQDNGYTF
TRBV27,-,CASSLNRDRGNYEQYF
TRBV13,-,CASSLGNRVSGFDGYTF
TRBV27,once,CASSPSTDLSYNEQFF
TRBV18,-,CASSPHRQETQYF
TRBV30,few,CAWSGQGNSPLNF
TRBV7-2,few,CASSLVWDKNYEQYF
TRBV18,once,CASSPQTGTDYYNEQFF
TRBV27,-,CASSFINSGSTETQYF
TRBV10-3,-,CAISGSAGETYNEQFF